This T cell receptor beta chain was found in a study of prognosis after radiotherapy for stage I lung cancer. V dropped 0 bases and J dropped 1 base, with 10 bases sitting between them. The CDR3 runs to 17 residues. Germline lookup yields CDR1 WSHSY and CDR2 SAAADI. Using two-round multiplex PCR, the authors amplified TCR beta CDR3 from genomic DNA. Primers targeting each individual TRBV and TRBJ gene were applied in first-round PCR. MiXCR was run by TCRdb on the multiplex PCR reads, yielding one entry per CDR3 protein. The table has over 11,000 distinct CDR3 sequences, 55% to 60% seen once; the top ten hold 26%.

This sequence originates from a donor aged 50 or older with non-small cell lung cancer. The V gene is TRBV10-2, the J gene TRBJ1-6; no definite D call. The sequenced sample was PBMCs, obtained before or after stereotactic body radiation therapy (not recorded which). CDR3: CASSESRVRSYNSPLHF. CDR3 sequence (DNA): TGCGCCAGCAGTGAGTCGAGGGTTAGGTCCTATAATTCACCCCTCCACTTT.